A selection of T cell receptor beta chains follows, all from one sample in a study of technical replicates of blood from a handful of donors. Clones were sequenced by immunoSEQ multiplex PCR, and TCRdb holds only the in-frame ones, with some missing. The sample consists of tens of thousands of clones, 91% of them appearing once. Material: T cells isolated from PBMCs. The receptors derive from a human donor in good health. Each CDR3 is given without its conserved first and last residue.

len: 12
j_gene: TRBJ2-5
v_gene: TRBV6-5
CDR3aa: ASSTAPGGETQY

len: 11
j_gene: TRBJ1-1
v_gene: TRBV2
CDR3aa: ASTELGRGEAF

len: 12
j_gene: TRBJ1-5
v_gene: TRBV7-8
CDR3aa: ASGLEGGDQPQH

len: 14
j_gene: TRBJ2-2
v_gene: TRBV5-4
CDR3aa: ASSLAETGVTGELF

len: 16
j_gene: TRBJ2-5
v_gene: TRBV27
CDR3aa: ASSEYSLGGGGQETQY

len: 13
j_gene: TRBJ2-1
v_gene: TRBV5-1
CDR3aa: ASKGQVFTYNEQF

len: 13
j_gene: TRBJ2-1
v_gene: TRBV6-5
CDR3aa: ASSYRGGPYNEQF

len: 12
j_gene: TRBJ2-2
v_gene: TRBV7-7
CDR3aa: ASSRDRGSGELF

len: 11
j_gene: TRBJ1-2
v_gene: TRBV5-4
CDR3aa: ASSLQGGGGYT

len: 13
j_gene: TRBJ2-7
v_gene: TRBV27
CDR3aa: ASGSRTGRDYEQY

len: 13
j_gene: TRBJ2-5
v_gene: TRBV7-9
CDR3aa: ASSQGGRAVETQY

len: 13
j_gene: TRBJ2-1
v_gene: TRBV11-2
CDR3aa: ASSLRAGGFNEQF

len: 14
j_gene: TRBJ2-1
v_gene: TRBV7-9
CDR3aa: ASSLVYGGRYDEQF

len: 11
j_gene: TRBJ1-3
v_gene: TRBV30
CDR3aa: AWGTGYGNTIY

len: 15
j_gene: TRBJ2-2
v_gene: TRBV19
CDR3aa: ASSSPLARLNTGELF

len: 9
j_gene: TRBJ1-2
v_gene: TRBV9
CDR3aa: ASRRSEGYT